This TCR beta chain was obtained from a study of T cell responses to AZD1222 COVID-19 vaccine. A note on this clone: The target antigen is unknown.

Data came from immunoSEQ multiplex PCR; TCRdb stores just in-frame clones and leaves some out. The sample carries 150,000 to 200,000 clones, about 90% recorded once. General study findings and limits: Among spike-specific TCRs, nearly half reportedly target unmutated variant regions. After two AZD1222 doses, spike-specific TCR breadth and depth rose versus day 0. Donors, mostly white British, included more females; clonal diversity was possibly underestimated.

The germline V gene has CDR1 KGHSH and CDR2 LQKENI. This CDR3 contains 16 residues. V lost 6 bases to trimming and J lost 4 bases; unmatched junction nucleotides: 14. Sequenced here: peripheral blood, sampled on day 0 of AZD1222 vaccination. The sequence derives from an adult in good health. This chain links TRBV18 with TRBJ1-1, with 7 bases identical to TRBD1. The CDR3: CASSWDSPIVGTEAFF. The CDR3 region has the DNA TGTGCCAGCTCTTGGGACAGTCCCATCGTCGGCACTGAAGCTTTCTTT.